The 19 T cell receptor beta chains below all came from one sample that was sequenced in a study of Ad26.COV2.S vaccination and SARS-CoV-2 variants. Treatment denoted: roughly 20 received Ad26.COV2.S at low or high dose, single or two shots; 5 received placebo; per-sample allocation not given. Day 63 following the first vaccine or placebo injection was when the samples were taken. Using immunoSEQ multiplex PCR, the repertoire was profiled, and TCRdb retains in-frame clones only, with some absent. The sample has around 400,000 clones, approximately 92% seen once. Sample: peripheral blood, taken in a trial of Ad26.COV2.S vaccine versus placebo. These receptors were taken from a person aged 18-60 years who received the Ad26.COV2.S COVID-19 vaccine or a placebo.

On this clone: Other DNA sequences in this sample translate to the same CDR3. This chain joins TRBV28 and TRBJ1-1; weak D call: TRBD1 (5 bases). This CDR3 spans 12 amino acids. The germline V gene has CDR1 MDHEN and CDR2 SYDVKM. Trimming stripped 2 bases from V and 4 bases from J, with 5 bases between. In DNA form, the CDR3 reads TGTGCCAGCAGTTTAAGGGGCACTGAAGCTTTCTTT. Amino acid sequence: CASSLRGTEAFF.

V usage is TRBV10-3 and J usage is TRBJ2-7; 7 positions agree with TRBD1. Looked up from germline, CDR1 is ENHRY and CDR2 is SYGVKD. CDR3 length: 15 amino acids. With V trimmed by 6 bases and J by 3 bases, 11 bases remained unmatched. Here the CDR3 reads CAISPGQQVLYEQYF. Written as DNA, the CDR3 is TGTGCCATCAGCCCGGGACAGCAAGTTCTCTACGAGCAGTACTTC.

This chain uses TRBV19 with TRBJ2-3; D gene ambiguous. Germline V gene data show CDR1 as LNHDA and CDR2 as SQIVND (reference sequence). The V and J ends lost 7 bases and 0 bases respectively, with 8 bases between them. The CDR3 is 13 residues long. The CDR3: CASNTDSTDTQYF. CDR3 nucleotide sequence: TGTGCCAGTAACACGGACAGCACAGATACGCAGTATTTT.

This rearrangement joins TRBV6-6 to TRBJ2-7; no reliable D call. Germline assignment: CDR1 MNHNY and CDR2 SVGAGI (reference sequence). The CDR3 is made up of 11 amino acids. V gave up 6 bases and J gave up 3 bases, with 6 bases separating them. CDR3 bases: TGTGCCAGCAGCTACATCTACGAGCAGTACTTC. Translating gives CASSYIYEQYF.

The chain has TRBV6-1 and TRBJ1-1, with D unresolved. V was clipped by 1 base and J by 4 bases, with 10 bases between them. The CDR3 sequence is 14 residues long. CDR1 MNHNS and CDR2 SASEGT come from the germline V gene. The CDR3 nucleotides read TGTGCCAGCAGTGAAGATGAGGAGACCACTGAAGCTTTCTTT. Its translation: CASSEDEETTEAFF.

This rearrangement joins TRBV20-1 to TRBJ2-3, with 9 positions matching TRBD2. Germline assignment: CDR1 DFQATT and CDR2 SNEGSKA (reference sequence). The CDR3 has 14 amino acids. J gave up 1 base and V 3 bases, and 2 bases lay outside the gene matches. CDR3 in DNA: TGCAGTGCTAGTAGCGGGAGAGGCACAGATACGCAGTATTTT. Amino acids: CSASSGRGTDTQYF.

V and J are TRBV7-2 and TRBJ2-1; D is uncertain. The germline CDR1 and CDR2 sequences are SGHTA and FQGNSA. The V end was cut by 1 base, the J end by 7 bases, with 8 bases between. The CDR3 extends over 13 amino acids. As DNA, the CDR3 is TGTGCCAGCAGCTTAGTGGGGTCGAATGAGCAGTTCTTC. Translated: CASSLVGSNEQFF.

The chain carries TRBV3-1 (or the pseudogene TRBV3-2) and TRBJ2-1; 8 bases are a match to TRBD2. The V and J ends lost 0 bases and 6 bases, in that order; junction bases with no gene match: 7. Germline loops: CDR1 LGHDT, CDR2 YNNKEL (reference sequence). This CDR3 is 16 amino acids long. The CDR3 loop reads CASSQEGREGVNEQFF. The DNA of the CDR3 is TGTGCCAGCAGCCAAGAGGGTCGGGAGGGCGTCAATGAGCAGTTCTTC.

The V gene is TRBV5-4, the J gene TRBJ1-6, with D perhaps TRBD1 (6 bases). CDR3 length: 14 amino acids. With 2 bases removed from V and 7 bases from J, the gap between germline ends came to 10 bases. Germline values: CDR1 SGHNT, CDR2 YYREEE (reference sequence). CDR3: CASSLTGTNSPLHF. The DNA for the CDR3 is TGTGCCAGCAGCTTAACAGGGACCAATTCACCCCTCCACTTT.

V gene TRBV28 combines with J gene TRBJ1-5; D is undetermined. The germline V and J ends were trimmed by 5 bases and 4 bases, with 15 bases remaining between them. The CDR3 is made up of 15 amino acids. Germline V gene sequence: CDR1 MDHEN, CDR2 SYDVKM. CDR3 coding DNA: TGTGCCAGCAGTCTATACACCGGGCCAAATCAGCCCCAGCATTTT. As protein: CASSLYTGPNQPQHF.

The chain joins TRBV13 to TRBJ2-7; 10 bases fit TRBD2. Germline V CDR1 and CDR2: PRHDT, FYEKMQ (reference sequence). The CDR3 extends over 13 amino acids. V dropped 4 bases and J dropped 10; count of bases not matched to a gene: 7. The CDR3 region is CASSSALAGGQYF. CDR3 bases: TGTGCCAGCAGCTCCGCATTAGCGGGAGGCCAGTACTTC.

This clone was detected only once. This chain joins TRBV5-5 and TRBJ1-2; possibly TRBD1 for D (6 bases). Germline V CDR1 and CDR2: SGHKS, YYEKEE (reference sequence). The CDR3 spans 14 residues. Trimming left V 4 bases short and J 4 bases short, with 14 bases between. For the CDR3, the DNA is TGTGCCAGCAGCCAACAGGGATTGGGCTATGGCTACACCTTC. Translated, it gives CASSQQGLGYGYTF.

J is TRBJ1-5 and V is TRBV18; the match to TRBD1 covers 7 bases. V shed 3 bases, J shed 5 bases, and the junction held 7 bases outside the gene matches. This CDR3 region has 15 residues. Germline V gene lookup returns CDR1 KGHSH and CDR2 LQKENI. The CDR3 is CASSPGGGQDQPQHF. The CDR3 coding sequence is TGTGCCAGCTCACCGGGGGGAGGACAGGATCAGCCCCAGCATTTT.

This sequence joins TRBV6-5 and TRBJ1-1; D remains ambiguous. Trimming cost V 0 bases and J 1 base, with 9 bases left between them. The germline CDR1 and CDR2 sequences are MNHEY and SVGAGI. There are 15 residues in the CDR3. CDR3 sequence: CASSYSRGANTEAFF. The DNA for the CDR3 is TGTGCCAGCAGTTACTCCCGCGGCGCGAACACTGAAGCTTTCTTT.

The rearrangement joins TRBV6-1 to TRBJ2-1, with 10 bases fitting TRBD2. J lost 8 bases, V lost 4 bases, and 17 bases had no gene match. Germline V gene sequence: CDR1 MNHNS, CDR2 SASEGT. This CDR3 has 18 amino acids. The CDR3 region has the DNA TGTGCCAGCAGTGCCACCGCTCCTAGCGGGAGTTTCATATATGAGCAGTTCTTC. Its translation: CASSATAPSGSFIYEQFF.

The sample holds one count of this clone. The chain has TRBV5-4 and TRBJ2-5; D ambiguous. The V end was cut by 1 base, the J end by 1 base, with 5 bases between. This CDR3 region has 13 residues. From germline, CDR1 is SGHNT and CDR2 YYREEE (reference sequence). CDR3 residues: CASSLSGQETQYF. The CDR3 DNA sequence: TGTGCCAGCAGCTTGTCAGGCCAAGAGACCCAGTACTTC.

In this sample, this clone turned up once. Here the CDR3 DNA reads TGTGCCAGCAGTCAGACAGGGGCTCGCACTGAAGCTTTCTTT. Protein sequence: CASSQTGARTEAFF. V and J are TRBV2 and TRBJ1-1; 8 bases align to TRBD1. After removal of 5 bases from V and 4 bases from J, the junction contained 6 bases not matched to a gene. Germline V gives CDR1 SNHLY, CDR2 FYNNEI. This CDR3 spans 14 amino acids.

The chain recombines TRBV7-6 with TRBJ1-2; a weak D match, TRBD1 (6 bases). V was clipped by 1 base and J by 1 base, with 13 bases between them. Germline CDR1 is SGHVS and CDR2 is FNYEAQ. The CDR3 contains 16 residues. CDR3 in amino acids: CASSLEGGAINYGYTF. The CDR3 DNA reads TGTGCCAGCAGCTTAGAAGGGGGGGCGATTAACTATGGCTACACCTTC.

The V and J genes are TRBV3-1 (or the pseudogene TRBV3-2) and TRBJ1-6; unclear D gene. The V gene's germline CDR1 is LGHDT and CDR2 YNNKEL (reference sequence). With 6 bases removed from V and 7 bases from J, the gap between germline ends came to 13 bases. CDR3 length equals 14 residues. The CDR3 DNA follows: TGTGCCAGCAGGGTATGGCTGTCAAATTCACCCCTCCACTTT. Translating it yields CASRVWLSNSPLHF.